The following is a T cell receptor (beta chain) sequence with its context. Its antigen is unknown. The germline CDR1 and CDR2 sequences are SGHRS and YFSETQ. J was trimmed by 0 bases and V by 3 bases; bases with no gene match: 4. There are 16 residues in the CDR3. The assay was immunoSEQ multiplex PCR, and TCRdb's table has in-frame clones only and misses some. The table lists about 40,000 clones, around 77% of them singletons, with 20% in the top ten. The sample comes from a study of CD4 T cells in relation to SARS-CoV-2 and coronaviruses. On the study more broadly: ViraFEST: approximately 10-day antigen culture of PBMCs, then TCR beta CDR3 sequencing. The HLA restriction of the shared crossreactive spike epitopes was mapped. Of the patients, fewer than ten were male, a few female, two Hispanic. General study results and limits: The assay detects memory recall responses, not culture-primed primary responses.

Sample: memory CD4+ T cells from PBMCs, cultured in vitro. The J gene is TRBJ1-1, the V gene TRBV5-1; 11 nucleotides match TRBD1. The TCR originated in an adult with COVID-19. The CDR3 sequence is CASSWTGGLMNTEAFF. The DNA for the CDR3 is TGCGCCAGCAGCTGGACAGGGGGCCTAATGAACACTGAAGCTTTCTTT.